The 11 T cell receptor beta chains given below trace back to one sample, sequenced in a study of T-cell memory formation after mild COVID-19. Each CDR3 protein gets one entry after TCRdb re-called the 5' RACE reads with MiXCR. Of roughly 300,000 distinct CDR3 sequences in the sample, 15% to 20% were seen once. The material sequenced was PBMCs or a T cell subset sorted from them (not recorded which). These receptors all come from a man between 18 and 35 years old who had mild COVID-19 (a few samples of this study predate the infection). Cell type and time point are not known.

The table lists this clonotype with a few counts. J is TRBJ2-1 and V is TRBV6-5; TRBD2 matches at 15 bases. The germline CDR1 and CDR2 sequences are MNHEY and SVGAGI. V lost 5 bases, J lost 9 bases, and 14 bases stayed unmatched. The CDR3 covers 18 residues. DNA of the CDR3: TGTGCCAGCAGTCCGAGCCCAGGACTAGCGGGGGGGCACGGTGAGCAGTTCTTC. Amino acid sequence: CASSPSPGLAGGHGEQFF.

The chain links TRBV21-1 to TRBJ2-7. TRBV21-1 is a listed pseudogene. The CDR3 loop spans 15 amino acids. CDR3 DNA sequence: TGTGCCAGCAGCAAACCGAACACCCACTCCTACGAGCAGTACGTC. Amino acid sequence: CASSKPNTHSYEQYV.

This sequence joins TRBV19 and TRBJ1-5; no clear D. V was clipped by 2 bases and J by 1 base, with 9 bases between them. This CDR3 has 15 residues. In germline, CDR1 is LNHDA, CDR2 SQIVND (reference sequence). The CDR3, as DNA: TGTGCCAGTAGTATATTCAGGTCAAGCAATCAGCCCCAGCATTTT. This encodes CASSIFRSSNQPQHF.

This clonotype came up a few times. The V gene is TRBV3-1, the J gene TRBJ2-7; 8 nucleotides match TRBD1. The CDR3 spans 14 residues. V lost 1 base to trimming and J lost 3 bases; unmatched junction nucleotides: 2. Looked up from germline, CDR1 is LGHDT and CDR2 is YNNKEL (reference sequence). CDR3: CASSQVRGLYEQYF. The DNA for the CDR3 is TGTGCCAGCAGCCAAGTCAGGGGGCTCTACGAGCAGTACTTC.

The gene calls are TRBV5-1 and TRBJ2-3; unclear D gene. This CDR3 has 13 residues. V was shortened by 4 bases and J by 4 bases, with 10 bases between the two germline ends. Germline V gene lookup returns CDR1 SGHRS and CDR2 YFSETQ. CDR3 region: CASSPIPSDTQYF. The CDR3 DNA sequence: TGCGCCAGCAGCCCTATCCCCTCAGATACGCAGTATTTT.

The chain has TRBV5-1 and TRBJ2-1, with D perhaps matching TRBD2 (6 bases). The CDR3 contains 15 residues. Germline-derived CDR1 and CDR2 are SGHRS and YFSETQ. Trimming removed 3 bases from V and 9 bases from J, with 19 bases in between. CDR3 residues: CASSSWGDPRSEQFF. Written as DNA, the CDR3 is TGCGCCAGCAGCTCTTGGGGGGACCCTAGAAGTGAGCAGTTCTTC.

The CDR3 here is CASSFRARETQYF. In DNA, the CDR3 is TGTGCCAGCAGCTTTAGGGCTCGGGAGACCCAGTACTTC. This chain joins TRBV11-2 and TRBJ2-5; D gene uncertain. Germline loops: CDR1 SGHAT, CDR2 FQNNGV. Trimming pared 3 bases from V and 5 bases from J, leaving 10 bases between. The CDR3 extends over 13 amino acids.

This rearrangement joins TRBV29-1 to TRBJ2-3; D is possibly TRBD1 (5 bases). CDR3 length: 15 residues. Germline loops: CDR1 SQVTM, CDR2 ANQGSEA. The ends were cut back, 0 bases at V and 4 bases at J, with 14 bases in the middle. For the CDR3, the DNA is TGCAGCGTTGAAGACAGGGTAGGGTTGTCAGATACGCAGTATTTT. Its protein product is CSVEDRVGLSDTQYF.

This clonotype has a handful of counts. This chain links TRBV6-6 with TRBJ2-3, with D hard to call. Germline V gives CDR1 MNHNY, CDR2 SVGAGI (reference sequence). V was cut by 6 bases and J by 6 bases, with 10 bases left in between. This CDR3 is built from 12 residues. The CDR3 DNA is TGTGCCAGCAGCTCAAGCCCGGATACGCAGTATTTT. Protein: CASSSSPDTQYF.

The DNA of the CDR3 is TGCGCCAGCAGCCAAGAGGGATCCCTCGCTGGGGCCAACGTCCTGACTTTC. This translates into CASSQEGSLAGANVLTF. The chain is built from TRBV4-3 and TRBJ2-6; no reliable D call. Germline assignment: CDR1 LGHNA and CDR2 YSLEER. The CDR3 has 17 residues. The V and J ends lost 0 bases and 2 bases respectively, with 11 bases between them.

This clonotype turned up a few times. The V call is TRBV7-9, the J call TRBJ2-2; 7 bases match TRBD1. CDR3 length: 15 residues. The junction had 4 bases not matched to a gene; V was cut back by 5 bases and J by 1 base. CDR1 and CDR2 from the germline V gene are SEHNR and FQNEAQ (reference sequence). CDR3 loop: CASSPGQMNTGELFF. The CDR3 DNA reads TGTGCCAGCAGCCCGGGACAGATGAACACCGGGGAGCTGTTTTTT.